The 18 T cell receptor beta chains reported below all come from one sample, sequenced in a study of CD8 T cells in Susac syndrome. Random hexamers served to reverse transcribe roughly 0.5 to 1 ug RNA. TCRdb reprocessed the immunoSEQ multiplex PCR reads with MiXCR, giving one entry per CDR3 protein. Of 150,000 to 200,000 distinct CDR3 sequences listed, just under 95% were seen once; the top ten hold more than 0.12%. Sequencing input: CD4+ T cells from PBMCs. All receptors derive from a human donor in good health.

This chain connects TRBV20-1 to TRBJ2-5; 12 bases match TRBD1. V was pared by 2 bases and J by 5 bases, with 6 bases of the junction left unmatched. Germline CDR1 reads DFQATT; CDR2 reads SNEGSKA (reference sequence). This CDR3 has 15 amino acids. CDR3 coding DNA: TGCAGTGCTAGACCGGGACAGGGGGCGTTGGAGACCCAGTACTTC. Amino acids: CSARPGQGALETQYF.

The chain couples TRBV27 to TRBJ2-3; TRBD2 matches 8 bases. The germline CDR1 and CDR2 sequences are MNHEY and SMNVEV (reference sequence). J was trimmed by 6 bases and V by 0 bases; bases with no gene match: 8. This CDR3 is built from 16 residues. The CDR3 reads CASSLSSGGPSDTQYF. CDR3 DNA sequence: TGTGCCAGCAGTTTATCGAGCGGGGGCCCTTCGGATACGCAGTATTTT.

The chain links TRBV28 to TRBJ2-5; no reliable D call. The CDR3 runs 16 residues. Germline V gives CDR1 MDHEN, CDR2 SYDVKM. The V end was cut by 5 bases, the J end by 5 bases, with 21 bases between. DNA of the CDR3: TGTGCCAGCAGTCTAGGACGTTCATTCGGGTGGGAGACCCAGTACTTC. This codes for CASSLGRSFGWETQYF. The full variable domain, in which reference TRBV28 and TRBJ2-5 provide the parts outside the CDR3, is DVKVTQSSRYLVKRTGEKVFLECVQDMDHENMFWYRQDPGLGLRLIYFSYDVKMKEKGDIPEGYSVSREKKERFSLILESASTNQTSMYLCASSLGRSFGWETQYFGPGTRLLVL.

The chain links TRBV14 to TRBJ1-1; D unclear. V was clipped by 4 bases and J by 0 bases, with 3 bases between them. The CDR3 loop spans 12 amino acids. Germline CDR1 and CDR2: SGHDN and FVKESK. The CDR3 region has the DNA TGTGCCAGCAGCCGAATGAACACTGAAGCTTTCTTT. Translated, it gives CASSRMNTEAFF.

The rearrangement uses TRBV6-4 and TRBJ2-1; 7 bases agree with TRBD2. Germline loops: CDR1 MRHNA, CDR2 SNTAGT. The CDR3 sequence is 14 residues long. V lost 2 bases and J lost 7; bases outside the gene matches: 5. CDR3 DNA: TGTGCCAGCAGTGACCAGCGGGGTGGGAATGAGCAGTTCTTC. Amino acid sequence: CASSDQRGGNEQFF.

The chain is built from TRBV12-3 or TRBV12-4 and TRBJ2-1; unclear D gene. The CDR3 covers 12 residues. V lost 3 bases to trimming and J lost 3 bases, with 3 bases between them. This CDR3 is CASSFIYNEQFF. Here the CDR3 DNA reads TGTGCCAGCAGTTTCATCTACAATGAGCAGTTCTTC.

This chain connects TRBV9 to TRBJ2-3; possibly TRBD2 for D (5 bases). Germline V gene data show CDR1 as SGDLS and CDR2 as YYNGEE. The V end was cut by 3 bases, the J end by 6 bases, with 17 bases between. This CDR3 has 15 residues. CDR3 protein: CASSGGGGPADTQYF. As DNA, the CDR3 is TGTGCCAGCAGCGGAGGAGGAGGACCCGCGGATACGCAGTATTTT.

The chain links TRBV20-1 to TRBJ1-2; a possible D gene is TRBD1 (6 bases). Trimming removed 3 bases from V and 8 bases from J, with 19 bases in between. This CDR3 region has 14 residues. Germline V gene lookup returns CDR1 DFQATT and CDR2 SNEGSKA (reference sequence). Here the CDR3 DNA reads TGCAGTGCTAGTCGCCCAGGGGAGCCCGTCGGCTACACCTTC. Its protein product is CSASRPGEPVGYTF.

The chain combines TRBV3-1 with TRBJ1-6; a possible D gene is TRBD1 (5 bases). Germline-derived CDR1 and CDR2 are LGHDT and YNNKEL (reference sequence). The ends were cut back, 4 bases at V and 10 bases at J, with 20 bases in the middle. The CDR3 has 16 amino acids. Written as DNA, the CDR3 is TGTGCCAGCAGCCTAAAGCCGGGGGGACGGTGGTCACCCCTCCACTTT. Translation: CASSLKPGGRWSPLHF. The complete variable domain, with remaining parts taken from reference TRBV3-1 and TRBJ1-6, reads DTAVSQTPKYLVTQMGNDKSIKCEQNLGHDTMYWYKQDSKKFLKIMFSYNNKELIINETVPNRFSPKSPDKAHLNLHINSLELGDSAVYFCASSLKPGGRWSPLHFGNGTRLTVT.

As for this clonotype: At one of its ends the junction is not consistent with the germline gene, which may arise from a read error. The rearrangement links TRBV5-6 to TRBJ2-1; 8 bases fit TRBD1. Germline V gene lookup returns CDR1 SGHDT and CDR2 YYEEEE. This CDR3 region has 16 residues. The CDR3 DNA reads TGTGCCAGCAGTTTGGACAGGGCGTCCTCCTACAATGAGCAGTTCTTC. The encoded protein is CASSLDRASSYNEQFF.

This clonotype was seen only once. The chain combines TRBV12-3 or TRBV12-4 with TRBJ2-7, with 8 bases matching TRBD1. With V trimmed by 6 bases and J by 3 bases, 7 bases remained unmatched. This CDR3 spans 14 amino acids. The CDR3 reads CASSRGQGLYEQYF. The CDR3 DNA is TGTGCCAGCAGCAGAGGACAGGGTCTCTACGAGCAGTACTTC.

The genes are TRBV30 and TRBJ1-6; D is ambiguous. Looked up from germline, CDR1 is GTSNPN and CDR2 is SVGIG (reference sequence). Trimming removed 0 bases at V and 7 bases at J, with 13 bases between. This CDR3 has 15 residues. The CDR3 reads CAWSVRPGRNSPLHF. Here the CDR3 DNA reads TGTGCCTGGAGTGTACGTCCGGGCCGGAATTCACCCCTCCACTTT.

The gene calls are TRBV7-2 and TRBJ2-4; 11 nucleotides agree with TRBD2. The length of the CDR3 is 16 residues. Germline values: CDR1 SGHTA, CDR2 FQGNSA. V was pared by 1 base and J by 6 bases, with 5 bases of the junction left unmatched. Here the CDR3 DNA reads TGTGCCAGCAGCTTAGTAGCGGGGGGGCAGGGAAACATTCAGTACTTC. Protein sequence: CASSLVAGGQGNIQYF.

The chain employs TRBV27 and TRBJ2-5; either TRBD1 or TRBD2 may fit D (6 bases each). The CDR3 is made up of 15 amino acids. Germline V gene sequence: CDR1 MNHEY, CDR2 SMNVEV (reference sequence). V gave up 8 bases and J gave up 2 bases, with 18 bases separating them. CDR3 coding DNA: TGTGCCAGCGGGGGCTTGCGGGGCCGTCAAGAGACCCAGTACTTC. This codes for CASGGLRGRQETQYF.

This clonotype was recorded once. V is TRBV3-1 and J is TRBJ2-1, with D tentatively TRBD2 (5 bases). This CDR3 has 13 residues. V lost 5 bases, J lost 7 bases, and 12 bases lay in between. In germline, CDR1 is LGHDT, CDR2 YNNKEL (reference sequence). The CDR3 reads CASSGKRDNEQFF. CDR3 DNA sequence: TGTGCCAGCAGCGGAAAACGGGATAATGAGCAGTTCTTC.

The chain combines TRBV9 with TRBJ1-2; D is ambiguous. CDR1 SGDLS and CDR2 YYNGEE come from the germline V gene. The CDR3 has 14 residues. With 0 bases removed from V and 5 bases from J, the gap between germline ends came to 11 bases. CDR3 coding DNA: TGTGCCAGCAGCGTAGGACGGGCGTCATATGGCTACACCTTC. Translation gives CASSVGRASYGYTF.

The chain couples TRBV7-2 to TRBJ1-1; tentative D call: TRBD1 (5 bases). The germline CDR1 and CDR2 sequences are SGHTA and FQGNSA. This CDR3 contains 14 residues. The ends were cut back, 5 bases at V and 8 bases at J, with 18 bases in the middle. Written as DNA, the CDR3 is TGTGCCAGCAGCCCAACGACTAGGGACGCCGAAGCTTTCTTT. Its translation is CASSPTTRDAEAFF.

The CDR3 bases are TGTGCCAGCAGCCAAGAAGTTTCCAGATTCCTCCACAATGAGCAGTTCTTC. This translates into CASSQEVSRFLHNEQFF. The rearrangement links TRBV3-1 to TRBJ2-1; D uncertain. The germline gives CDR1 LGHDT, CDR2 YNNKEL (reference sequence). Trimming cost V 0 bases and J 5 bases, with 17 bases left between them. The CDR3 length is 17 residues.